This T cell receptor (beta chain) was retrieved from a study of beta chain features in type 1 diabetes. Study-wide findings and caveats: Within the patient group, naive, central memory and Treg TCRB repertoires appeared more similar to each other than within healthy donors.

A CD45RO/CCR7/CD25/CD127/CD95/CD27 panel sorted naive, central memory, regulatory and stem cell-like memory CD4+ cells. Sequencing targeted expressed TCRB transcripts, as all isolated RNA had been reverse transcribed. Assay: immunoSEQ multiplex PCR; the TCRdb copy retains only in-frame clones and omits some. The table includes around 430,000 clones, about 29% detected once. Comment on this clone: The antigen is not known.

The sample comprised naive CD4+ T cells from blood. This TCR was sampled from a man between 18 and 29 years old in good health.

CDR3 region: CAISVRAAASGANVLTF. The CDR3 nucleotides read TGTGCCATCAGTGTCCGGGCCGCCGCCTCTGGGGCCAACGTCCTGACTTTC. The chain recombines TRBV10-3 with TRBJ2-6; no definite D call. This CDR3 spans 17 amino acids. Germline CDR1 is ENHRY and CDR2 is SYGVKD. V lost 4 bases, J lost 0 bases, and 13 bases lay in between.